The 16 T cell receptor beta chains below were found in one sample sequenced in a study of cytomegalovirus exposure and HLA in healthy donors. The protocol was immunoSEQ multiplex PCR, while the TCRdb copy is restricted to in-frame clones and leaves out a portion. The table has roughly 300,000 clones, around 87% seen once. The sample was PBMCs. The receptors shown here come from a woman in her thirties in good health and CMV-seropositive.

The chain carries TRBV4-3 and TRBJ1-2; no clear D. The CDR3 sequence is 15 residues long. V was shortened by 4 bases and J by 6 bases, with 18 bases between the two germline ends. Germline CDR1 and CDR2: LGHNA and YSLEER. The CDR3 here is CASSRYAEVRDGYTF. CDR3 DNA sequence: TGCGCCAGCAGCCGATACGCCGAGGTGCGGGATGGCTACACCTTC.

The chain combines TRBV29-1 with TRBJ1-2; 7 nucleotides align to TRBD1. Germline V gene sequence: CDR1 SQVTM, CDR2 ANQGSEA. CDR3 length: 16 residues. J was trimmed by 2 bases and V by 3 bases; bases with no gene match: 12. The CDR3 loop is CSVDPGQALSNYGYTF. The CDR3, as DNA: TGCAGCGTTGATCCAGGACAGGCTCTTTCAAACTATGGCTACACCTTC.

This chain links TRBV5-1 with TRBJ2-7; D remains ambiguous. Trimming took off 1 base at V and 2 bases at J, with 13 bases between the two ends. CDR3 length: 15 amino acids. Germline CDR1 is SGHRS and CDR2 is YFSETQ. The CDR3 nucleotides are TGCGCCAGCAGCTTGCTTAGTTTCCAGACCTACGAGCAGTACTTC. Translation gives CASSLLSFQTYEQYF.

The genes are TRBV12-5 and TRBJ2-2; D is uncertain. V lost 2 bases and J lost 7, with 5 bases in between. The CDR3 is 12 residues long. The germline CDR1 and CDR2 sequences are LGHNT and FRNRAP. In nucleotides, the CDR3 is TGTGCTAGTGGTTTGTGGAGCGGGGAGCTGTTTTTT. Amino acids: CASGLWSGELFF.

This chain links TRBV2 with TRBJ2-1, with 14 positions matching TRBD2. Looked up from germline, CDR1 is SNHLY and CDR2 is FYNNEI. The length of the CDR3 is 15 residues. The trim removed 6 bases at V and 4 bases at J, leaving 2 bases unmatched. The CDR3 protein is CASRGTSGRYNEQFF. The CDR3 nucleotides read TGTGCCAGCAGGGGGACTAGCGGGAGATACAATGAGCAGTTCTTC.

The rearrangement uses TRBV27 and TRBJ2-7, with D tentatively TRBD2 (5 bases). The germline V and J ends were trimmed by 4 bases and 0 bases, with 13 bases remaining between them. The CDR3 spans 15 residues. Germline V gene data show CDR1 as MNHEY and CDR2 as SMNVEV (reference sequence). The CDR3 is CASSWAVANSYEQYF. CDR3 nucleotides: TGTGCCAGCAGTTGGGCCGTAGCGAACTCCTACGAGCAGTACTTC.

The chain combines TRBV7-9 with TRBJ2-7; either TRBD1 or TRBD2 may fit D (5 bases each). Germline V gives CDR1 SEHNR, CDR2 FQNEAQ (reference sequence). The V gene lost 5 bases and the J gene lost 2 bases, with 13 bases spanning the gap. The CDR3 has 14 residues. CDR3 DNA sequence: TGTGCCAGCAGCCCGAGGGACGGAGCCTACGAGCAGTACTTC. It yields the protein CASSPRDGAYEQYF.

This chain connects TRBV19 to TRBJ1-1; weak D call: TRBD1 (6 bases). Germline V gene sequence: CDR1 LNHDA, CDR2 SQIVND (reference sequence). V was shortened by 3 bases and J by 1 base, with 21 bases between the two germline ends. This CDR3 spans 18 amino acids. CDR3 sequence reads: CASSIPQGILGSNTEAFF. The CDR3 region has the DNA TGTGCCAGTAGTATCCCTCAGGGGATTCTTGGTTCGAACACTGAAGCTTTCTTT.

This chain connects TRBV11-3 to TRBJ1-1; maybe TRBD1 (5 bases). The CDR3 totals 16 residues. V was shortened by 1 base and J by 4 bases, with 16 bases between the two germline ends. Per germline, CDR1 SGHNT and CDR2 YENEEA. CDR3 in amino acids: CASSLGPLTGITEAFF. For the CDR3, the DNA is TGTGCCAGCAGCTTAGGCCCCTTAACAGGAATCACTGAAGCTTTCTTT.

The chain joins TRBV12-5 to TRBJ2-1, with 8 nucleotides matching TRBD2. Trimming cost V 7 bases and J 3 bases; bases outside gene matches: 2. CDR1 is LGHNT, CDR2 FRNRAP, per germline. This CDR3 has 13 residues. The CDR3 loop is CASARGDYNEQFF. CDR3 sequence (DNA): TGTGCTAGTGCGCGGGGGGACTACAATGAGCAGTTCTTC.

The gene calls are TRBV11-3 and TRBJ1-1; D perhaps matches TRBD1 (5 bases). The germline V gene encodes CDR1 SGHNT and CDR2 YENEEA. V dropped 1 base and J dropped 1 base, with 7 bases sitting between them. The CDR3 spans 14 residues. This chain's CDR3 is CASSLGRGNTEAFF. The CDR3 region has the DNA TGTGCCAGCAGCTTAGGGAGGGGGAACACTGAAGCTTTCTTT. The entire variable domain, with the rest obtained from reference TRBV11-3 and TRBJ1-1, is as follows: EAGVVQSPRYKIIEKKQPVAFWCNPISGHNTLYWYLQNLGQGPELLIRYENEEAVDDSQLPKDRFSAERLKGVDSTLKIQPAELGDSAVYLCASSLGRGNTEAFFGQGTRLTVV.

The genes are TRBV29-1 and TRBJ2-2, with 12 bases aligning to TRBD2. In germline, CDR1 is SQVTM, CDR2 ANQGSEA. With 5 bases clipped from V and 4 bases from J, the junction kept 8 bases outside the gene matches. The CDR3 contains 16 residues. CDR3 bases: TGCAGCGTTCTTCCCCCTAGCGGGAGGGCCACCGGGGAGCTGTTTTTT. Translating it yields CSVLPPSGRATGELFF.

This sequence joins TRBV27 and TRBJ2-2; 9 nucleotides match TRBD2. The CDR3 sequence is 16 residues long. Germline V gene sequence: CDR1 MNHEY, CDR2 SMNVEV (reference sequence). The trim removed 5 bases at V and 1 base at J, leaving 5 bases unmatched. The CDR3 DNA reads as TGTGCCAGCAGTAAGCTAGCGGGACAGAACACCGGGGAGCTGTTTTTT. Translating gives CASSKLAGQNTGELFF.

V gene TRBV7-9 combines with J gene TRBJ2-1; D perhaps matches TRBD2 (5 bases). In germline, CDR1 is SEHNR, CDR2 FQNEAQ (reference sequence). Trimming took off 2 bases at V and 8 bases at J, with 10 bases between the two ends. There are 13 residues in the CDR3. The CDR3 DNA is TGTGCCAGCAGCTTAAGTTCTAGCCATGAGCAGTTCTTC. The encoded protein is CASSLSSSHEQFF.

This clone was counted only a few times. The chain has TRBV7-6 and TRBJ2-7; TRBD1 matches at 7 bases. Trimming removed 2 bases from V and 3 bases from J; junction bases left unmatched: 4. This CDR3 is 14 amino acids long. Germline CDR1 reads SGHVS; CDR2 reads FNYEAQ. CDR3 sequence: CASSLRDSHYEQYF. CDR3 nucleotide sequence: TGTGCCAGCAGCTTACGGGACAGTCACTACGAGCAGTACTTC.

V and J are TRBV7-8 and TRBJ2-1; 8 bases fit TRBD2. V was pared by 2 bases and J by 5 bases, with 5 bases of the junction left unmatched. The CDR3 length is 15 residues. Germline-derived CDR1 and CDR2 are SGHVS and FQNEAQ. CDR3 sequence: CASSLSSGTHNEQFF. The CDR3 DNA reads TGTGCCAGCAGCTTAAGTAGCGGGACTCACAATGAGCAGTTCTTC.